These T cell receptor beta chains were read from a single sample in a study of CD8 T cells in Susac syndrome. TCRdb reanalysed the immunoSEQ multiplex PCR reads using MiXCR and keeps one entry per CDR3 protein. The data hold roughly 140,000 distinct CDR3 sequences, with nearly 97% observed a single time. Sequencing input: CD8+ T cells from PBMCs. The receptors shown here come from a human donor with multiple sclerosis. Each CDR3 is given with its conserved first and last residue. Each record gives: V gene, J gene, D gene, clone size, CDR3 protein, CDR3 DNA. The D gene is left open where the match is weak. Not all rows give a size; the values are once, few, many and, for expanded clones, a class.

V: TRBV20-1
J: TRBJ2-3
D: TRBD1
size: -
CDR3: CSARDWAGGLTDTQYF
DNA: TGCAGTGCTAGAGATTGGGCAGGGGGCCTCACAGATACGCAGTATTTT

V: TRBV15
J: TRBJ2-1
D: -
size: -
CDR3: CATSAGREGSYNEQFF
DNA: TGTGCCACCAGCGCGGGGCGGGAAGGGTCTTACAATGAGCAGTTCTTC

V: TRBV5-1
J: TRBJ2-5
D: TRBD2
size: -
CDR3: CASSSVLTGSGRQKETQYF
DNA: TGCGCCAGCAGCTCGGTCTTAACAGGAAGCGGGAGGCAAAAAGAGACCCAGTACTTC

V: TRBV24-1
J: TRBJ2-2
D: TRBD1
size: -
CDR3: CATSDRAEGTGELFF
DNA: TGTGCCACTTCGGACAGGGCAGAAGGCACCGGGGAGCTGTTTTTT

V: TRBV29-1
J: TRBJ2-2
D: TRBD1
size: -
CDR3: CSAIGTGNTGELFF
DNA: TGCAGCGCCATCGGGACAGGGAACACCGGGGAGCTGTTTTTT

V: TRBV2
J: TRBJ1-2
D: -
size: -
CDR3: CASSEGWAGYGYTF
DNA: TGTGCCAGCAGTGAAGGTTGGGCCGGCTATGGCTACACCTTC

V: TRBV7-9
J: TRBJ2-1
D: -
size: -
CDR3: CASSLAGSLSSYNEQFF
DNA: TGTGCCAGCAGCTTAGCGGGGTCCTTAAGTTCCTACAATGAGCAGTTCTTC

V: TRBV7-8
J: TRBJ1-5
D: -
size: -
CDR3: CASRMTENSNQPQHF
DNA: TGTGCCAGCAGAATGACAGAGAATAGCAATCAGCCCCAGCATTTT

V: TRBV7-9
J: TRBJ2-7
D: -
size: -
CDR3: CASSLEGVPYEQYF
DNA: TGTGCCAGCAGCTTAGAGGGGGTACCCTACGAGCAGTACTTC

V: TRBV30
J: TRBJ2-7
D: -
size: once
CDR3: CAWRLSAYEQYF
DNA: TGTGCCTGGAGACTTTCCGCCTACGAGCAGTACTTC

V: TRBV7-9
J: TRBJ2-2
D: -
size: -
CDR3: CASSWETGELFF
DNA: TGTGCCAGCAGCTGGGAAACCGGGGAGCTGTTTTTT

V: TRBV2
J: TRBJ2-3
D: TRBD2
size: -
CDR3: CASSELAGGRRDTQYF
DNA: TGTGCCAGCAGTGAACTAGCGGGGGGGAGGAGAGATACGCAGTATTTT

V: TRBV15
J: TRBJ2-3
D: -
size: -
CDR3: CATSRDRAPRDTQYF
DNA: TGTGCCACCAGCAGAGATCGGGCCCCTCGCGATACGCAGTATTTT

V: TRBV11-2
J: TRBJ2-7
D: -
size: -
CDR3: CASSPPGGQSYEQYF
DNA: TGTGCCAGCAGCCCCCCTGGGGGCCAATCCTACGAGCAGTACTTC

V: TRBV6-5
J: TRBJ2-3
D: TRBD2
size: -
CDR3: CASSFPSGGADTQYF
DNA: TGTGCCAGCAGTTTCCCTAGCGGGGGGGCTGATACGCAGTATTTT

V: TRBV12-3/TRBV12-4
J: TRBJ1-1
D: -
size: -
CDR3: CASSDNRAEAFF
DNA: TGTGCCAGCAGTGATAACAGGGCTGAAGCTTTCTTT

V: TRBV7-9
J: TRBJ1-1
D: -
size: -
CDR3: CASSSRTLEAFF
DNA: TGTGCCAGCAGCTCAAGGACACTTGAAGCTTTCTTT

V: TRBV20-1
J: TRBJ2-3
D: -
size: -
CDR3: CSARDPDNPQYF
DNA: TGCAGTGCTAGAGACCCAGACAATCCGCAGTATTTT

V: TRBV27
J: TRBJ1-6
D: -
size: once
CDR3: CASSSSLSSYNSPLHF
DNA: TGTGCCAGCAGTTCCTCGTTGAGCTCCTATAATTCACCCCTCCACTTT

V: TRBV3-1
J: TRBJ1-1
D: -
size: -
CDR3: CASSYDWNTEAFF
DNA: TGTGCCAGCAGCTACGATTGGAACACTGAAGCTTTCTTT

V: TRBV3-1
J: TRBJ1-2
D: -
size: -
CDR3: CASSQHDDRNYGYTF
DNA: TGTGCCAGCAGCCAACATGACGACAGAAACTATGGCTACACCTTC

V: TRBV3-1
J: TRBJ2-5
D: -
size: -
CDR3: CASSQDLGLLSETQYF
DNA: TGTGCCAGCAGCCAAGATTTGGGGCTTTTGTCGGAGACCCAGTACTTC

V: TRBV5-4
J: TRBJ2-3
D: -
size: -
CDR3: CASSGNRADTQYF
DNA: TGTGCCAGCAGCGGGAACCGGGCAGATACGCAGTATTTT

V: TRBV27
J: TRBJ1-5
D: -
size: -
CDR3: CASSSEGNQPQHF
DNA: TGTGCCAGCAGTTCGGAGGGCAATCAGCCCCAGCATTTT

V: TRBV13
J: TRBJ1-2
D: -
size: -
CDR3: CASSLRGGAQDYGYTF
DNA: TGTGCCAGCAGCCTTCGAGGGGGGGCGCAGGACTATGGCTACACCTTC

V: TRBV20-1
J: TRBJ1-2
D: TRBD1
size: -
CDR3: CSAREGGRGKGYTF
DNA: TGCAGTGCTAGAGAGGGGGGCAGGGGGAAAGGCTACACCTTC

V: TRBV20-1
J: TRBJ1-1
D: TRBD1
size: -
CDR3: CSARAQGAAYTEAFF
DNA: TGCAGTGCTAGAGCCCAGGGGGCTGCTTACACTGAAGCTTTCTTT

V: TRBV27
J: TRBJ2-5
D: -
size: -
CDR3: CASKGRGYETQYF
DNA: TGTGCCAGCAAGGGCAGGGGTTACGAGACCCAGTACTTC

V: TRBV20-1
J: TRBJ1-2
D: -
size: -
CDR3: CSATGPPKSGYTF
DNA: TGCAGTGCCACGGGGCCCCCGAAGAGTGGCTACACCTTC

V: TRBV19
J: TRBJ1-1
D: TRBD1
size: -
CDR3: CASKWDSLGRTEAFF
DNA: TGTGCCAGTAAGTGGGACAGCCTAGGAAGGACTGAAGCTTTCTTT

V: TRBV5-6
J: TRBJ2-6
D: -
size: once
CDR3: CASSKEALISGANVLTF
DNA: TGTGCCAGCAGCAAGGAAGCTTTAATTAGTGGGGCCAACGTCCTGACTTTC

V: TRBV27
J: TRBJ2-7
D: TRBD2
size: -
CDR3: CASSSKRGSYEQYF
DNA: TGTGCCAGCAGTTCAAAGCGGGGCTCCTACGAGCAGTACTTC

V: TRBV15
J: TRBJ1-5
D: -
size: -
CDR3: CATSTLRNRVGSQPQHF
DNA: TGTGCCACCAGTACCTTACGGAACAGGGTCGGTTCTCAGCCCCAGCATTTT

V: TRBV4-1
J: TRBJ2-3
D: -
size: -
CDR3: CASSQFSGASDTQYF
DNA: TGCGCCAGCAGCCAATTTTCGGGGGCCTCAGATACGCAGTATTTT

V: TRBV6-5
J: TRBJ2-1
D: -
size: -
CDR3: CASSYVGNEQFF
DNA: TGTGCCAGCAGTTACGTAGGCAATGAGCAGTTCTTC

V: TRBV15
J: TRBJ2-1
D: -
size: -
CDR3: CATSPPERMIYNEQFF
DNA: TGTGCCACCAGCCCTCCGGAGAGGATGATCTACAATGAGCAGTTCTTC

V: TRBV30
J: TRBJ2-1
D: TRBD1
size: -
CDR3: CARRDRGQYNEQFF
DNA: TGTGCCCGCAGGGACAGGGGACAATACAATGAGCAGTTCTTC

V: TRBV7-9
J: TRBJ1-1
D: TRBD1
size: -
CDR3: CASSLQLQGALITEAFF
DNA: TGTGCCAGCAGTTTACAATTACAGGGGGCGCTTATCACTGAAGCTTTCTTT

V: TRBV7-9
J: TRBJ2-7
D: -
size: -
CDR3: CASSPGAGVTYEQYF
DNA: TGTGCCAGCAGCCCAGGGGCGGGGGTGACCTACGAGCAGTACTTC

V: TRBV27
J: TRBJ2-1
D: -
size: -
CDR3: CASSPRHSSYNEQFF
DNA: TGTGCCAGCAGCCCACGCCATAGCTCCTACAATGAGCAGTTCTTC

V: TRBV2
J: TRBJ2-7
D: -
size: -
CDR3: CASSGREQYF
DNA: TGTGCCAGCAGTGGCCGTGAGCAGTACTTC

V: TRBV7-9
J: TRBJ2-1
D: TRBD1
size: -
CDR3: CASSLEKQGLDEQFF
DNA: TGTGCCAGCAGCTTGGAGAAACAGGGGTTGGATGAGCAGTTCTTC

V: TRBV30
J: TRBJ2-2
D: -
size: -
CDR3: CAWSVAEGTGELFF
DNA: TGTGCCTGGAGTGTAGCAGAAGGTACCGGGGAGCTGTTTTTT

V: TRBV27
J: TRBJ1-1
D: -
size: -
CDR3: CASSAQLQTTEAFF
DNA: TGTGCCAGCAGTGCCCAGCTGCAGACCACTGAAGCTTTCTTT

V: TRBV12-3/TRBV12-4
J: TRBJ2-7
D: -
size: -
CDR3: CASSTTPRVTRDEQYF
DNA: TGTGCCAGCAGCACAACCCCCAGGGTAACCCGGGACGAGCAGTACTTC

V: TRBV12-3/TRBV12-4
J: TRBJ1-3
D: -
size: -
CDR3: CASRLEGSPQQNTIYF
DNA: TGTGCCAGCAGGTTAGAGGGCAGCCCACAGCAGAACACCATATATTTT

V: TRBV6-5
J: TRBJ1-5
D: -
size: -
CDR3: CASSYGIRGDQPQHF
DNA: TGTGCCAGCAGTTACGGCATACGGGGGGATCAGCCCCAGCATTTT

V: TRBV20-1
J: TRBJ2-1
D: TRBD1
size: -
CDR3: CSARDWTGPNEQFF
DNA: TGCAGTGCTAGAGATTGGACAGGGCCCAATGAGCAGTTCTTC